This T cell receptor beta chain comes out of a study of T cell responses to AZD1222 COVID-19 vaccine. Measured with immunoSEQ multiplex PCR; TCRdb has only the in-frame clones, and not every one. The sample records some 81,000 clones, about 86% being singletons. The starting material was peripheral blood, obtained 28 days after the second AZD1222 dose. This clonotype was obtained from an adult who received the AZD1222 COVID-19 vaccine.

CDR3 bases: TGCGCCAGCAGCTTGAGAGCAGGGGGAGAGACCGGGGAGCTGTTTTTT. Its protein is CASSLRAGGETGELFF. The chain has TRBV5-1 and TRBJ2-2; the match to TRBD1 covers 7 bases. With 1 base clipped from V and 5 bases from J, the junction kept 8 bases outside the gene matches. This CDR3 is built from 16 residues. Per germline, CDR1 SGHRS and CDR2 YFSETQ.